The sequence of this TCR beta chain was determined in a study of cytomegalovirus exposure and HLA in healthy donors (TCRdb year 2017). Turning to the overall study: According to an earlier analysis of around 600 of the donors, about 179 million T cells yielded 100 million or so unique TCR beta sequences and around 300 Gb of sequence data. An earlier analysis of some 500 of the donors used high-throughput TCR beta sequencing to judge whether each TCR beta V gene segment behaved as functional or pseudogenic. The aim of the study was to test whether cataloging public T cell receptors could identify signatures of past pathogen exposure. Of the roughly 400 genotyped donors, around 81% fell in the genetic ancestry cluster associated with self-reported Caucasian donors. The number of donors typed differed by locus, with roughly 629-640 for A, B, C, DRB1 and DQB1, roughly 520 for DQA1, over 600 for DPA1, and 472 for DPB1. On average, 235,054 unique TCR beta nucleotide sequences were sequenced per donor among 398 genotyped donors of the cohort, with roughly a sixth of those sequences being non-productive. To study patterns of TCR occurrence, a later analysis re-analyzed previously published TCR beta repertoires from 666 donors and added high-resolution HLA genotyping. About 280 gigabases of sequencing data and 70 million to 85 million unique TCR sequences were included in an early release covering roughly 600 HLA-typed donors. Donor age, sex, ethnicity and CMV serostatus were collected together with the repertoire data. Besides the first cohort of more than 650 subjects, a separate validation cohort made up of 95 to 150 different subjects was used. Because of strong linkage in the cohort, four or five DR-DQ haplotypes were treated as single units for association and clustering. All discovery cohort repertoires had been generated using a single sequencing platform. Both class I and class II loci were covered by HLA typing, at four-digit resolution. The T cell repertoires of 700 or so subjects were profiled by immunosequencing and related to cytomegalovirus serostatus. In a later genetic analysis, genome-wide SNP genotypes for about 60% of the 666 donors were used, and that subset was treated as a discovery cohort. The study combined high-throughput TCR immunosequencing, statistical association of individual TCRs with disease status, and machine learning to predict cytomegalovirus infection status. In the later analysis, no new phenotypic data were used to find candidate immune exposures; instead, reliance was placed on TCR beta sequences and their occurrence across donors. Overall study outcomes, separate from this receptor: The earlier analysis of some 540 of the donors excluded some 15 rarely observed V segments, including chromosome 9 orphons, because counts were too low. The study gave a list of about 160 TCR beta chains associated with cytomegalovirus. A group of highly shared sequence variants was considered likely to be a technical artifact of the sequencing pipeline. Only TCR beta chains were sequenced in this cohort, and the absence of alpha or paired-chain data limited detectable features. Linkage disequilibrium might explain the correlated functional status among segregating V segments, but an unknown experimental factor could not be excluded. Assigning TCR associations to individual alleles was difficult when HLA alleles, especially DR and DQ, strongly co-occurred. The authors suggested that the approach could potentially be generalized to other disease states and immunological phenotypes. In both the original and validation cohorts, the classifier was reported to diagnose cytomegalovirus status with high specificity and sensitivity. At a false discovery rate of 0.05, a later analysis linked under 20,000 TCR beta sequences to specific HLA alleles. According to a later analysis, parvovirus B19, influenza, CMV and Epstein-Barr virus appeared linked to several top co-occurrence clusters. A later genetic analysis reported fewer N-insertions in productive TCRs among donors in an Asian-associated ancestry cluster than the approximately 670-donor mean. The 87-base-pair reads could not distinguish some IMGT-functional V segments, including TRBV6-2 and TRBV6-3, so those segments were excluded. Because HLA typing was unavailable for some donors at each locus, only the typed subset was used in association tests. An association between a missense DCLRE1C variant and V-gene and J-gene trimming of TCR beta chains was found in a later genetic analysis and replicated in an independent cohort. While some public TCRs were present in many individuals, most TCR sequences turned up only very rarely across donors. A later analysis found that most CMV-associated TCR beta chains appeared HLA-restricted, with HLA associations seemingly driven largely by CMV exposure. Immune exposure information for the cohort was limited to CMV serostatus. A later analysis found that TCR association rates varied across HLA loci, with DRB1 alleles showing the most associated TCRs and HLA-C alleles the fewest. The presence/absence analyses assumed that sequencing depth was roughly uniform across donors, and that assumption may not be true. In vitro tests confirmed that three of the cytomegalovirus-associated TCR beta chains recognize cytomegalovirus antigens. An earlier analysis of around 540 of the donors showed that most TCR beta V segments appeared in productive rearrangements either about 87% or about 30% of the time, which broadly matched IMGT annotations. A further reported finding was that TCR beta sequences accurately predicted the HLA-A and HLA-B alleles for most subjects in the first cohort. A later analysis found that HLA-associated TCR beta chains were more clonally expanded and had lower generation probabilities than equally common non-associated chains.

Library prep was done by the immunoSEQ multiplex PCR assay. For the multiplex PCR, a mixture combining 60 forward primers for TCR Vbeta segments and 13 reverse primers for TCR Jbeta segments was used. Amplification of the CDR3 region of rearranged TCR beta genes was performed with a multiplex PCR assay on genomic DNA. Amplified TCR beta libraries were sequenced as 87-base-pair reads on the Illumina HiSeq System. As for the authors' bioinformatics: Across the 640 or so repertoires, a later analysis counted approximately 75 million unique TCR beta chains, 9 million to 14 million of which were shared by at least two donors. Raw reads were error-corrected and collapsed into unique sequences with a nearest-neighbor algorithm that merged closely related sequences to remove PCR and sequencing errors. To assign V, D and J gene segments, CDR3 sequences were aligned to IMGT reference sequences. Each retained sequence needed at least a six-nucleotide match to both a V gene segment and a J gene segment. A rearrangement counted as productive if the CDR3 had no stop codons and remained in frame with V and J, and every other rearrangement counted as non-productive. CDR3 was defined according to IMGT convention as the region running from the second conserved V-encoded cysteine to the conserved J-encoded phenylalanine. In an earlier analysis of roughly 580 of the donors, sequences lacking an unambiguous match to a single V gene segment were excluded. In an earlier analysis of 450 to 750 of the donors, a V segment was called functional when productive rearrangements were above 56.7%, and segregating when the standard deviation between donors exceeded 5%. To diagnose cytomegalovirus status from the catalog of TCR beta chain sequences, a statistical classification framework was built. In a later analysis, TCR nucleotide sequences were compared against IMGT/GENE-DB human TR gene sequences so that V and J genes could be assigned. The TCRdist pipeline was used in a later analysis to assign CDR3 sequences and most-parsimonious VDJ recombination scenarios. In a later analysis, every TCR beta chain was defined by the combination of its CDR3 amino acid sequence and its V-gene family, and reads without a unique V-gene family were dropped. A later analysis removed 450 to 600 highly shared, low-generation-probability nucleotide sequences to deal with suspected cross-contamination and a sequencing artifact. For each public chain, a later analysis derived a clonal expansion index from normalized ranks of inferred template counts within each repertoire. In a later analysis, generation probabilities were computed with a VDJ recombination model fitted to out-of-frame rearrangements, and the resulting probabilities were checked against IGoR. In a later analysis, hypergeometric tests were used to score TCR-TCR, TCR-HLA and TCR-CMV co-occurrence, with a repertoire-size bias correction applied to TCR pairs. In a later analysis, false discovery rates were estimated by permuting HLA or CMV assignments 20 times. A later analysis grouped co-occurring TCRs with DBSCAN, adding TCRdist sequence similarity when clustering within HLA-allele-positive subsets. Co-occurrence clustering excluded repertoires with fewer than 30,000 or more than 120,000 public chains, plus five with anomalous nucleotide sharing. The immuneACCESS repertoire file appears here via TCRdb, limited to in-frame rearrangements. These files lack a portion of the clones; in checked studies, under half of the deficit traces to unresolved V genes, and the cause of the others is not known. From that table come the V and J calls and clone size; the DNA was used to work out D and trimming. The table held for this sample gives about 210,000 clones. The ten largest clonotypes hold about 0.9% of the sample.

As for this clone: Its antigen specificity is not known.

V loses 4 bases of germline sequence and J loses 5 bases, and the interval between the two ends is 13 bases. CDR1 and CDR2 are drawn from the germline V gene: SGHRS, YFSETQ. Measured from the cysteine to the phenylalanine, the CDR3 is 15 residues long. Just CDR3 DNA is preserved here, 45 bases in frame from base 1. In total, more than 500 healthy bone marrow donors made up the cohort. Cohort members were all nominally healthy when sampled, although unrecorded immune exposures were likely present. The donor was CMV seropositive and was included in the group of 250 to 350 seropositive cohort members. Each donor provided a peripheral blood sample, and peripheral blood mononuclear cells were used for TCR beta sequencing. The Qiagen DNeasy Blood Extraction Kit was used to extract genomic DNA from the blood cell samples.

The sequence came from a young woman in good health and CMV-seropositive. This sequence uses TRBV5-1 and TRBJ1-6; the D gene is perhaps TRBD1, from 6 matching bases. The sequencing sample was made of PBMCs. The CDR3 corresponds to CASSETGTNNSPLHF. The nucleotides are TGCGCCAGCAGCGAAACCGGGACAAATAATTCACCCCTCCACTTT.